One sample yielded the 28 T cell receptor beta chains listed below, sequenced in a study of T cell responses to AZD1222 COVID-19 vaccine. TCRdb keeps only in-frame clones here, not all; method: immunoSEQ multiplex PCR. The sample carries 84,000 or so clones, more than 70% recorded once. The material was peripheral blood, obtained on day 0 of AZD1222 vaccination. The receptors were gathered from an adult in good health.

The CDR3 here is CASRAPGETQYF. The CDR3 region has the DNA TGTGCCAGCAGGGCGCCCGGGGAGACCCAGTACTTC. V is TRBV2 and J is TRBJ2-5; the D is unclear. The V end was cut by 6 bases, the J end by 5 bases, with 10 bases between. This CDR3 is built from 12 residues. CDR1 and CDR2 (germline): SNHLY, FYNNEI. Using reference TRBV2 and TRBJ2-5 for the parts outside the CDR3, the full variable domain is EPEVTQTPSHQVTQMGQEVILRCVPISNHLYFYWYRQILGQKVEFLVSFYNNEISEKSEIFDDQFSVERPDGSNFTLKIRSTKLEDSAMYFCASRAPGETQYFGPGTRLLVL.

The sample holds one count of this clone. The CDR3 protein is CASSLVPWASGLGDTQYF. The CDR3 DNA reads as TGCGCCAGCAGCTTAGTCCCCTGGGCTAGCGGTCTCGGGGATACGCAGTATTTT. V gene TRBV5-1 combines with J gene TRBJ2-3; TRBD2 matches 7 bases. The junction had 18 bases not matched to a gene; V was cut back by 2 bases and J by 6 bases. CDR3 length: 18 amino acids. In germline, CDR1 is SGHRS, CDR2 YFSETQ.

DNA for the CDR3: TGTGCCAGCAGCCCTACAGTGAACACTGAAGCTTTCTTT. Translating it yields CASSPTVNTEAFF. The rearrangement uses TRBV3-1 (or the pseudogene TRBV3-2) and TRBJ1-1; D unclear. With 4 bases removed from V and 0 bases from J, the gap between germline ends came to 6 bases. Germline loops: CDR1 LGHDT, CDR2 YNNKEL (reference sequence). This CDR3 is built from 13 residues.

The chain joins TRBV12-5 to TRBJ2-7; the D gene is possibly TRBD1 (6 bases). Looked up from germline, CDR1 is LGHNT and CDR2 is FRNRAP. Trimming left V 1 base short and J 0 bases short, with 19 bases between. The CDR3 runs to 18 residues. The CDR3: CASGLALFGTRSSYEQYF. CDR3 nucleotide sequence: TGTGCTAGTGGTTTGGCCCTATTCGGGACACGGAGCTCCTACGAGCAGTACTTC.

The rearrangement links TRBV15 to TRBJ1-2; 7 nucleotides line up with TRBD1. CDR1 and CDR2 (germline): LNHNV, YYDKDF (reference sequence). This CDR3 spans 17 amino acids. Germline trimming cut 0 bases from V and 2 bases from J; bases unmatched to any gene: 9. CDR3 DNA: TGTGCCACCAGCAGAGACCAGGGGGTTTATCTCAACTATGGCTACACCTTC. Translated: CATSRDQGVYLNYGYTF.

The chain is built from TRBV30 and TRBJ1-2; a possible D gene is TRBD1 (6 bases). The V gene's germline CDR1 is GTSNPN and CDR2 SVGIG (reference sequence). Trimming took off 4 bases at V and 8 bases at J, with 20 bases between the two ends. The CDR3 extends over 14 amino acids. Here the CDR3 reads CAWTPTGGGDGYTF. For the CDR3, the DNA is TGTGCCTGGACTCCTACGGGAGGGGGAGACGGCTACACCTTC.

The rearrangement joins TRBV19 to TRBJ1-5; TRBD1 matches 9 bases. Germline CDR1 is LNHDA and CDR2 is SQIVND (reference sequence). After removal of 5 bases from V and 1 base from J, the junction contained 3 bases not matched to a gene. The CDR3 consists of 15 residues. The CDR3 nucleotides are TGTGCCAGTAGTTGGGGACAGGGAAGCAATCAGCCCCAGCATTTT. Its translation is CASSWGQGSNQPQHF.

This chain uses TRBV5-5 with TRBJ2-2; TRBD2 is a possible D gene (5 bases). The germline gives CDR1 SGHKS, CDR2 YYEKEE (reference sequence). Between the trimmed V and J ends, which lost 1 base and 6 bases, there was a span of 10 bases. This CDR3 region has 14 residues. The CDR3 loop reads CASSLIGEPGELFF. The CDR3 coding sequence is TGTGCCAGCAGCTTGATCGGGGAACCCGGGGAGCTGTTTTTT.

The chain links TRBV4-3 to TRBJ2-7; D not resolved. The CDR3 is made up of 14 amino acids. Looked up from germline, CDR1 is LGHNA and CDR2 is YSLEER. Trimming pared 0 bases from V and 3 bases from J, leaving 9 bases between. Written as DNA, the CDR3 is TGCGCCAGCAGCCAAGATCGAGGCTTCTACGAGCAGTACTTC. Amino acid sequence: CASSQDRGFYEQYF.

This chain uses TRBV10-2 with TRBJ1-1; 12 nucleotides line up with TRBD1. This CDR3 spans 15 amino acids. The germline V gene has CDR1 WSHSY and CDR2 SAAADI. V gave up 10 bases and J gave up 2 bases; unmatched junction bases: 8. CDR3 nucleotide sequence: TGCGCCACCGGGGACAGGGGGCTCCCAAACACTGAAGCTTTCTTT. It codes for CATGDRGLPNTEAFF.

This sequence joins TRBV7-8 and TRBJ2-7; 8 nucleotides agree with TRBD1. This CDR3 spans 15 amino acids. Germline assignment: CDR1 SGHVS and CDR2 FQNEAQ. After removal of 2 bases from V and 0 bases from J, the junction contained 3 bases not matched to a gene. The CDR3 sequence is CASSLTQGGSYEQYF. For the CDR3, the DNA is TGTGCCAGCAGCTTAACACAGGGGGGCTCCTACGAGCAGTACTTC.

The J gene is TRBJ2-1, the V gene TRBV7-2; TRBD2 aligns across 7 bases. The V and J ends lost 1 base and 5 bases, in that order; junction bases with no gene match: 14. Germline V gene data show CDR1 as SGHTA and CDR2 as FQGNSA. This CDR3 is built from 18 residues. CDR3 coding DNA: TGTGCCAGCAGCTTAGGACCCCAGACTAGCCTCGGAGACAATGAGCAGTTCTTC. This sequence encodes CASSLGPQTSLGDNEQFF.

The chain carries TRBV9 and TRBJ2-3, with D unresolved. V lost 0 bases, J lost 6 bases, and 8 bases lay in between. The germline CDR1 and CDR2 sequences are SGDLS and YYNGEE. This CDR3 has 13 residues. The CDR3 coding sequence is TGTGCCAGCAGCGTAGGCCAGGTGGATACGCAGTATTTT. This codes for CASSVGQVDTQYF.

V gene TRBV5-1 combines with J gene TRBJ2-3; D is ambiguous. Trimming took off 0 bases at V and 1 base at J, with 9 bases between the two ends. Germline assignment: CDR1 SGHRS and CDR2 YFSETQ. CDR3 length: 15 residues. CDR3 sequence: CASSLASQRTDTQYF. As DNA, the CDR3 is TGCGCCAGCAGCTTGGCCTCTCAGCGCACAGATACGCAGTATTTT.

The V call is TRBV12-5, the J call TRBJ2-5; the match to TRBD2 covers 7 bases. CDR1 and CDR2 from the germline V gene are LGHNT and FRNRAP. CDR3 length equals 16 residues. V lost 0 bases to trimming and J lost 5 bases; unmatched junction nucleotides: 9. The CDR3 nucleotides read TGTGCTAGTGGTTTGGTACCCGGGGGGTCGGGTGAGACCCAGTACTTC. It specifies CASGLVPGGSGETQYF.

The count of this clone is one. The V call is TRBV12-3 or TRBV12-4, the J call TRBJ1-2; TRBD1 matches 7 bases. V trimming: 3 bases; J trimming: 7 bases; junction bases outside the gene matches: 5. This CDR3 is built from 13 residues. The CDR3 region has the DNA TGTGCCAGCAGTTTTGAGGGGGCCTCTGGCTACACCTTC. It encodes CASSFEGASGYTF.

The V call is TRBV11-2, the J call TRBJ1-5; D gene ambiguous. In germline, CDR1 is SGHAT, CDR2 FQNNGV. This CDR3 spans 15 amino acids. V was cut by 2 bases and J by 0 bases, with 8 bases left in between. The chain's CDR3 is CASSLSGDSNQPQHF. DNA for the CDR3: TGTGCCAGCAGCTTATCCGGTGATAGCAATCAGCCCCAGCATTTT.

The chain joins TRBV19 to TRBJ1-2; TRBD1 is a possible D gene (5 bases). There are 15 residues in the CDR3. V was trimmed by 3 bases and J by 4 bases, leaving 15 bases between them. The V gene's germline CDR1 is LNHDA and CDR2 SQIVND (reference sequence). This CDR3 reads CASSINPRGSYGYTF. As DNA, the CDR3 is TGTGCCAGTAGTATTAATCCACGGGGGAGCTATGGCTACACCTTC. The complete variable domain, with remaining parts taken from reference TRBV19 and TRBJ1-2, reads DGGITQSPKYLFRKEGQNVTLSCEQNLNHDAMYWYRQDPGQGLRLIYYSQIVNDFQKGDIAEGYSVSREKKESFPLTVTSAQKNPTAFYLCASSINPRGSYGYTFGSGTRLTVV.

This chain joins TRBV10-2 and TRBJ1-5; unclear D gene. Trimming stripped 2 bases from V and 5 bases from J, with 7 bases between. This CDR3 contains 13 residues. Germline loops: CDR1 WSHSY, CDR2 SAAADI. The CDR3: CASSETAHQPQHF. The CDR3 DNA follows: TGCGCCAGCAGTGAGACCGCGCATCAGCCCCAGCATTTT.

The chain links TRBV5-1 to TRBJ1-4; TRBD1 is a possible D gene (5 bases). The CDR3 is 14 residues long. Trimming took 4 bases from V and 5 from J, leaving 12 bases between them. Germline CDR1 is SGHRS and CDR2 is YFSETQ. CDR3 coding DNA: TGCGCCAGCAGCCCTACAGGCGACAATGAAAAACTGTTTTTT. This codes for CASSPTGDNEKLFF.

The chain employs TRBV6-5 and TRBJ2-2; D perhaps matches TRBD2 (7 bases). Germline V gene data show CDR1 as MNHEY and CDR2 as SVGAGI. This CDR3 spans 14 amino acids. V was pared by 10 bases and J by 3 bases, with 15 bases between. The CDR3 DNA reads TGTGCCACCCGTGGGGGGGCGGACACCGGGGAGCTGTTTTTT. It specifies CATRGGADTGELFF.

The chain recombines TRBV30 with TRBJ1-2; 7 nucleotides align to TRBD1. Trimming cost V 7 bases and J 5 bases; bases outside gene matches: 13. The germline gives CDR1 GTSNPN, CDR2 SVGIG (reference sequence). The CDR3 loop spans 14 amino acids. This chain's CDR3 is CAFRITGAGYGYTF. CDR3 sequence (DNA): TGTGCCTTCAGAATTACAGGGGCGGGGTATGGCTACACCTTC.

The chain couples TRBV7-2 to TRBJ2-1, with a possible D match to TRBD1 (5 bases). Germline CDR1 SGHTA, CDR2 FQGNSA. Trimming removed 5 bases from V and 2 bases from J, with 13 bases in between. The CDR3 is 15 amino acids. The CDR3 region is CASSVDKATYNEQFF. The CDR3 coding sequence is TGTGCCAGCAGCGTGGACAAGGCTACCTACAATGAGCAGTTCTTC.

This CDR3 is CASSTGGNTIYF. The CDR3 DNA reads TGTGCCAGCAGTACAGGAGGAAACACCATATATTTT. The chain has TRBV3-1 (or the pseudogene TRBV3-2) and TRBJ1-3; possible D gene TRBD1, 5 bases. Deletions cut 6 bases from V and 4 bases from J, with 7 bases between. Per germline, CDR1 LGHDT and CDR2 YNNKEL (reference sequence). The CDR3 runs to 12 residues.

The rearrangement joins TRBV18 to TRBJ2-2; D ambiguous. This CDR3 spans 15 amino acids. The V gene's germline CDR1 is KGHSH and CDR2 LQKENI. V shed 2 bases and J shed 4 bases, with 11 bases lying between them. The CDR3 sequence: CASSPKQSGTGELFF. CDR3 in DNA: TGTGCCAGCTCACCAAAGCAGTCGGGCACCGGGGAGCTGTTTTTT.

The chain links TRBV11-2 to TRBJ2-7; D is ambiguous. V was pared by 1 base and J by 1 base, with 14 bases between. The CDR3 is 16 amino acids. Germline loops: CDR1 SGHAT, CDR2 FQNNGV. This CDR3 is CASSLASRKESYEQYF. CDR3 coding DNA: TGTGCCAGCAGCTTAGCCTCCCGGAAGGAATCCTACGAGCAGTACTTC.

The chain couples TRBV7-9 to TRBJ2-1; TRBD2 aligns across 8 bases. The V and J ends lost 1 base and 4 bases, in that order; junction bases with no gene match: 6. This CDR3 is built from 16 residues. Germline V gene lookup returns CDR1 SEHNR and CDR2 FQNEAQ (reference sequence). CDR3 nucleotides: TGTGCCAGCAGCTTAGAAGGTAGCGGGGCTTACAATGAGCAGTTCTTC. This sequence encodes CASSLEGSGAYNEQFF.

In DNA, the CDR3 is TGTGCCAGCAGCCCCAGGACAGTTCCGCGGGAGACCCAGTACTTC. Its protein is CASSPRTVPRETQYF. V usage is TRBV7-2 and J usage is TRBJ2-5, with a possible D match to TRBD1 (6 bases). This CDR3 is built from 15 residues. CDR1 and CDR2 from the germline V gene are SGHTA and FQGNSA. Trimming stripped 5 bases from V and 5 bases from J, with 18 bases between.